This is a list of T cell receptor beta chains from one sample in a study of blood T cell repertoires in COVID-19. Here immunoSEQ multiplex PCR was the method, and the copy in TCRdb shows in-frame clones only, minus some. Among around 210,000 clones listed, around three quarters were seen once. The sequencing input was peripheral blood. These receptors were obtained from a woman in her 70s with acute or convalescent COVID-19. The CDR3 runs from the conserved cysteine through the conserved F or W. D genes are given only for firm matches. Clone sizes are given selectively: once, few, many, or a class where the clone is expanded.

j_call clone_size d_call v_call cdr3_aa cdr3_nt
TRBJ1-4 . . TRBV2 CASSAYGGSREKLFF TGTGCCAGCAGTGCCTATGGGGGGTCAAGGGAAAAACTGTTTTTT
TRBJ1-4 . TRBD1 TRBV5-4 CASSLGGGRNEKLFF TGTGCCAGCAGCTTGGGAGGGGGCCGAAATGAAAAACTGTTTTTT
TRBJ1-1 . . TRBV28 CASSGQRTEAFF TGTGCCAGCAGTGGACAGCGGACTGAAGCTTTCTTT
TRBJ2-1 . . TRBV10-3 CAISEFGVGNEQFF TGTGCCATCAGTGAATTCGGGGTGGGGAATGAGCAGTTCTTC
TRBJ1-1 once . TRBV5-1 CASSLYEAEKTEAFF TGCGCCAGCAGCTTGTATGAGGCAGAGAAGACTGAAGCTTTCTTT
TRBJ2-3 . TRBD1 TRBV5-1 CASSPGQGSDTQYF TGCGCCAGCAGCCCGGGACAGGGGTCGGATACGCAGTATTTT
TRBJ1-3 . . TRBV11-2 CASTRGGSSGNTIYF TGTGCCAGCACCCGGGGGGGGAGCTCTGGAAACACCATATATTTT
TRBJ2-7 once TRBD1 TRBV6-2/TRBV6-3 CASSTGTASYEQYF TGTGCCAGCAGTACCGGGACAGCCTCCTACGAGCAGTACTTC
TRBJ2-5 . TRBD2 TRBV30 CALIAGTAETQYF TGTGCCTTGATAGCGGGTACCGCAGAGACCCAGTACTTC
TRBJ1-6 . TRBD1 TRBV11-2 CASSLDMGQGGSPLHF TGTGCCAGCAGCTTAGATATGGGGCAGGGGGGTTCACCCCTCCACTTT
TRBJ2-1 . TRBD2 TRBV4-1 CASSQGESLAGGGNEQFF TGCGCCAGCAGCCAAGGAGAGTCACTAGCGGGAGGAGGCAATGAGCAGTTCTTC
TRBJ2-7 . . TRBV20-1 CSASSGGISYEQYF TGCAGTGCTAGTTCTGGGGGGATCTCCTACGAGCAGTACTTC
TRBJ2-1 . . TRBV5-1 CASSPYSYNEQFF TGCGCCAGCAGCCCGTACTCCTACAATGAGCAGTTCTTC
TRBJ1-6 . TRBD1 TRBV18 CASSPTWDRDNSPLHF TGTGCCAGCTCACCAACTTGGGACAGGGATAATTCACCCCTCCACTTT
TRBJ1-5 . . TRBV29-1 CSVSGDGNQPQHF TGCAGCGTTTCAGGGGACGGCAATCAGCCCCAGCATTTT
TRBJ1-2 . TRBD1 TRBV6-5 CASFTGQATNYGYTF TGTGCCAGCTTTACCGGACAGGCAACCAACTATGGCTACACCTTC
TRBJ1-1 . . TRBV5-1 CASSPITGYTEAFF TGCGCCAGCAGCCCAATAACAGGGTACACTGAAGCTTTCTTT
TRBJ2-5 . . TRBV6-2/TRBV6-3 CASSYGGEETQYF TGTGCCAGCAGTTACGGAGGAGAGGAGACCCAGTACTTC
TRBJ2-1 . TRBD2 TRBV30 CAWSVGTSLSNEQFF TGTGCCTGGAGTGTAGGGACTAGTTTATCCAATGAGCAGTTCTTC
TRBJ2-1 . TRBD2 TRBV19 CATGLAGGPGNEQFF TGTGCCACTGGACTAGCGGGAGGGCCAGGCAATGAGCAGTTCTTC
TRBJ1-6 once TRBD1 TRBV7-2 CASSSDRGYSPLHF TGTGCCAGCAGCTCGGACAGGGGTTATTCACCCCTCCACTTT
TRBJ2-7 once . TRBV19 CASSDRFNYEQYF TGTGCCAGTTCCGACAGATTCAACTACGAGCAGTACTTC
TRBJ2-3 . TRBD2 TRBV10-3 CAISQGLAGGTDTQYF TGTGCCATCAGCCAAGGACTAGCGGGAGGCACAGATACGCAGTATTTT
TRBJ1-1 . TRBD1 TRBV5-8 CASRTRGRNTEAFF TGTGCCAGCAGGACCAGGGGGCGAAACACTGAAGCTTTCTTT
TRBJ2-1 . TRBD2 TRBV11-2 CASSRLAGGFNEQFF TGTGCCAGCAGCAGACTAGCGGGAGGGTTCAATGAGCAGTTCTTC
TRBJ1-1 . . TRBV28 CASEGQMNTEAFF TGTGCCAGCGAGGGCCAAATGAACACTGAAGCTTTCTTT
TRBJ2-2 once TRBD2 TRBV27 CASRLAGGPGELFF TGTGCCAGCAGACTAGCGGGAGGGCCCGGGGAGCTGTTTTTT
TRBJ2-4 . . TRBV5-1 CASKDGSTKAKNIQYF TGCGCCAGCAAGGATGGCAGTACTAAAGCCAAAAACATTCAGTACTTC
TRBJ1-2 many TRBD1 TRBV29-1 CSGTDRGYYTF TGCAGCGGGACGGACAGGGGTTACTACACCTTC
TRBJ2-7 once . TRBV28 CASSLGGPYEQYF TGTGCCAGCAGTTTAGGGGGCCCCTACGAGCAGTACTTC
TRBJ2-5 . . TRBV14 CASSQQRETQYF TGTGCCAGCAGCCAACAACGGGAGACCCAGTACTTC
TRBJ2-3 many TRBD1 TRBV6-5 CASRYRTGGIDTQYF TGTGCCAGCAGATATCGGACAGGGGGAATAGATACGCAGTATTTT
TRBJ1-1 . TRBD1 TRBV3-1/TRBV3-2 CASSRTGVETEAFF TGTGCCAGCAGCAGAACAGGGGTAGAGACTGAAGCTTTCTTT
TRBJ1-1 . TRBD1 TRBV5-1 CASSPTGENTEAFF TGCGCCAGCAGCCCTACAGGGGAGAACACTGAAGCTTTCTTT
TRBJ2-7 . . TRBV4-1 CASSQDGRLTHYEQYF TGCGCCAGCAGCCAAGATGGCAGATTAACCCACTACGAGCAGTACTTC
TRBJ1-3 . TRBD1 TRBV30 CASTPGTGGNTIYF TGTGCCTCCACCCCCGGGACAGGGGGGAACACCATATATTTT
TRBJ2-2 . TRBD2 TRBV30 CAWSEKGLADTGELFF TGTGCCTGGAGTGAAAAGGGACTAGCGGACACCGGGGAGCTGTTTTTT
TRBJ2-7 . . TRBV29-1 CSVLSPQGYEQYF TGCAGCGTTTTATCCCCTCAGGGGTACGAGCAGTACTTC
TRBJ2-7 few TRBD1 TRBV2 CATTGQGYEQYF TGTGCCACCACGGGACAGGGCTACGAGCAGTACTTC
TRBJ2-6 . TRBD1 TRBV18 CASSGGQLSSGANVLTF TGTGCCAGCTCAGGGGGACAGCTAAGCTCTGGGGCCAACGTCCTGACTTTC
TRBJ1-1 . . TRBV7-2 CASSFSVNTEAFF TGTGCCAGCAGCTTTAGCGTGAACACTGAAGCTTTCTTT
TRBJ1-2 few TRBD1 TRBV7-8 CASSPRTGVGYGYTF TGTGCCAGCAGCCCGCGGACAGGGGTGGGCTATGGCTACACCTTC
TRBJ2-5 many TRBD1 TRBV6-6 CASSTTGGQETQYF TGTGCCAGCAGTACTACAGGGGGACAAGAGACCCAGTACTTC
TRBJ2-1 . TRBD1 TRBV12-3/TRBV12-4 CASSPSQGDRFF TGTGCCAGCAGTCCCTCCCAGGGGGACCGGTTCTTC
TRBJ2-5 . TRBD2 TRBV5-1 CASSLAGSGGNQETQYF TGCGCCAGCAGCTTGGCCGGGAGCGGGGGGAACCAAGAGACCCAGTACTTC
TRBJ2-7 once . TRBV30 CAWSQTGSPYEQYF TGTGCCTGGAGCCAAACAGGGTCCCCCTACGAGCAGTACTTC
TRBJ1-2 . . TRBV7-6 CAILGRGYYGYTF TGTGCCATCCTCGGAAGGGGGTACTATGGCTACACCTTC
TRBJ1-3 . TRBD1 TRBV11-2 CASSLAATGDGNTIYF TGTGCCAGCAGCTTAGCTGCTACAGGGGATGGAAACACCATATATTTT